This T cell receptor (beta chain) was identified during a study of metastatic and nonmetastatic thyroid tumors. The overall study: For malignant and benign thyroid patients, tumor or nodule tissue and blood were the sources whose repertoires were compared.

Worth noting for this clone: Its antigen is still unknown.

Study findings and constraints: According to reports, the diversity of TCR beta was significantly higher in malignant thyroid tumors than in benign nodules, and this held in both blood and tumor samples.

Original analysis: Researchers built a distant-metastasis classifier for papillary thyroid cancer that drew on CDR3 differences across clinicopathological groups. TCRdb reanalyzed the PCR reads with MiXCR. The V and J calls shown here were made by TCRdb, not taken from the authors' results. The sample carries some 16,000 clones, approximately 25% recorded once. Among the patients, none had received any treatment before thyroid surgery. J was trimmed by 10 bases and V by 4 bases; bases with no gene match: 9. Germline-derived CDR1 and CDR2 are MNHEY and SMNVEV (reference sequence). The CDR3 is 14 residues long.

The receptor comes from a female donor with papillary thyroid cancer or a benign thyroid nodule (not recorded which). Some clones in this sample may be carry-over from other donors' samples. The sample consisted of tumor tissue. The rearrangement uses TRBV27 and TRBJ2-7, with 11 bases fitting TRBD1. The CDR3 is CASSWDRGSGDQYF. The CDR3 DNA follows: TGTGCCAGCAGTTGGGACAGGGGGTCGGGTGATCAGTACTTC.